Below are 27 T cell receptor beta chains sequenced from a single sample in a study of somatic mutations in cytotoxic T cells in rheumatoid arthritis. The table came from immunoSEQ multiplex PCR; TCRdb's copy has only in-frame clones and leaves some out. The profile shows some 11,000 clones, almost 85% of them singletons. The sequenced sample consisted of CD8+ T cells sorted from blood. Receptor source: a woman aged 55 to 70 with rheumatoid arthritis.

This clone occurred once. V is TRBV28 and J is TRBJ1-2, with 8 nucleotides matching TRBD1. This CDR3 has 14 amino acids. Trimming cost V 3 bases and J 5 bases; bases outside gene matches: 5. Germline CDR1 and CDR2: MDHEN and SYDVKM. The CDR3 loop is CASSFGQGRYGYTF. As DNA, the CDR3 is TGTGCCAGCAGTTTTGGACAGGGACGTTATGGCTACACCTTC.

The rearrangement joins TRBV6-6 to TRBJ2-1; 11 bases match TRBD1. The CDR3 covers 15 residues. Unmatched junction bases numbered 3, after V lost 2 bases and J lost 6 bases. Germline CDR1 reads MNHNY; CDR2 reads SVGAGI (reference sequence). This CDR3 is CASSYGDRGSNEQFF. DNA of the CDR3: TGTGCCAGCAGTTACGGGGACAGGGGGTCCAATGAGCAGTTCTTC.

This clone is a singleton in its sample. The CDR3 DNA reads as TGCGCCAGCAGCTTGGCCATGAGCGGGAGTCACTACGAGCAGTACTTC. Protein sequence: CASSLAMSGSHYEQYF. The rearrangement joins TRBV5-1 to TRBJ2-7, with TRBD2 identical over 8 bases. V trimming: 0 bases; J trimming: 3 bases; junction bases outside the gene matches: 8. This CDR3 is built from 16 residues. CDR1 and CDR2 (germline): SGHRS, YFSETQ.

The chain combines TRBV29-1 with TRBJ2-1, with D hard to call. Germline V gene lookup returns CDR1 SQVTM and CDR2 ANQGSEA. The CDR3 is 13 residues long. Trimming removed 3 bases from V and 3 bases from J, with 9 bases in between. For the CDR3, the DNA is TGCAGCGTTGATACCCCAGACTACAATGAGCAGTTCTTC. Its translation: CSVDTPDYNEQFF.

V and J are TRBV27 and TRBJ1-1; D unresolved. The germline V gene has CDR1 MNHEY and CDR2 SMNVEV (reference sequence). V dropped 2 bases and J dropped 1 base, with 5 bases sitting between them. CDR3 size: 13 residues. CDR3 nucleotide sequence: TGTGCCAGCAGTTTAAAGCAGAACACTGAAGCTTTCTTT. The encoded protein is CASSLKQNTEAFF.

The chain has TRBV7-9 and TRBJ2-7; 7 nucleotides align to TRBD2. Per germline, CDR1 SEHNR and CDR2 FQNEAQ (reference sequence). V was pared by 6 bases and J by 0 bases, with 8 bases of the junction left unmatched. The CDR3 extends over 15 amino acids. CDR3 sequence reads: CASRTLGGSSYEQYF. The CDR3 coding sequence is TGTGCCAGCAGAACCTTGGGCGGGAGCTCCTACGAGCAGTACTTC.

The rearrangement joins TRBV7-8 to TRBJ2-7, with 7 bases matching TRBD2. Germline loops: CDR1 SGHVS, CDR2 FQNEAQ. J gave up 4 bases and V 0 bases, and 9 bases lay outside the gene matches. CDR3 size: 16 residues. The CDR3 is CASSLAGAGYTYEQYF. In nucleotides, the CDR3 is TGTGCCAGCAGCTTAGCGGGAGCGGGATACACGTACGAGCAGTACTTC. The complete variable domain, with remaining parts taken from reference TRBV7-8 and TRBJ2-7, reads GAGVSQSPRYKVAKRGQDVALRCDPISGHVSLFWYQQALGQGPEFLTYFQNEAQLDKSGLPSDRFFAERPEGSVSTLKIQRTQQEDSAVYLCASSLAGAGYTYEQYFGPGTRLTVT.

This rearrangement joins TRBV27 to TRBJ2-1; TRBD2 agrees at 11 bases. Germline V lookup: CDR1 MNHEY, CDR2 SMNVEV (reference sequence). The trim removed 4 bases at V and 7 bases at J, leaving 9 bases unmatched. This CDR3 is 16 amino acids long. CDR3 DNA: TGTGCCAGCAGTTCCCCCGCTAGCGGGGGGAGGAATGAGCAGTTCTTC. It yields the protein CASSSPASGGRNEQFF.

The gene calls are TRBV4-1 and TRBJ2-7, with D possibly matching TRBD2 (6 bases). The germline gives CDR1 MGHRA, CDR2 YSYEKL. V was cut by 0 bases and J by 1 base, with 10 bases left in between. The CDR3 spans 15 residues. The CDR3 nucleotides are TGCGCCAGCAGCCAAGAATCAGGGACTTCCTACGAGCAGTACTTC. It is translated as CASSQESGTSYEQYF.

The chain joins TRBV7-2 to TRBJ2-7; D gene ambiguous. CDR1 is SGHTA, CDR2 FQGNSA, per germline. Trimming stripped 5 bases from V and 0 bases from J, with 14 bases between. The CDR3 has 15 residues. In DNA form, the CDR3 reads TGTGCCAGCAGCCGCACGGAGAGGAGCTCCTACGAGCAGTACTTC. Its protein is CASSRTERSSYEQYF.

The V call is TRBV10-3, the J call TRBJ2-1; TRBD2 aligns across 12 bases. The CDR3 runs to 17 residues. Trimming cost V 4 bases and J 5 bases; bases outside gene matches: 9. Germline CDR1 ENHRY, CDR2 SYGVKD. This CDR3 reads CAISGPPLAGGNNEQFF. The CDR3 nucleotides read TGTGCCATCAGTGGACCGCCACTAGCGGGAGGTAACAATGAGCAGTTCTTC.

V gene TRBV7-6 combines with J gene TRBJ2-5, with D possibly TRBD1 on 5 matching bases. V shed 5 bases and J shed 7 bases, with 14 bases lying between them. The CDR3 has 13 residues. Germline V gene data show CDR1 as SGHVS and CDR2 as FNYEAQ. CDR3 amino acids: CASSGAVRGTQYF. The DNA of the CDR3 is TGTGCCAGCAGCGGGGCAGTGAGAGGGACCCAGTACTTC. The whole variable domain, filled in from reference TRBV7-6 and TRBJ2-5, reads GAGVSQSPRYKVTKRGQDVALRCDPISGHVSLYWYRQALGQGPEFLTYFNYEAQQDKSGLPNDRFSAERPEGSISTLTIQRTEQRDSAMYRCASSGAVRGTQYFGPGTRLLVL.

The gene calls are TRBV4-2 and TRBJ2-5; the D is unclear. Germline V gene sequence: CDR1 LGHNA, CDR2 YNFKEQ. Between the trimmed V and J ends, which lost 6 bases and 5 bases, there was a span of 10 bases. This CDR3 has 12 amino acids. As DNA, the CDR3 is TGTGCCAGCAGGGATGCGAGGGAGACCCAGTACTTC. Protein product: CASRDARETQYF.

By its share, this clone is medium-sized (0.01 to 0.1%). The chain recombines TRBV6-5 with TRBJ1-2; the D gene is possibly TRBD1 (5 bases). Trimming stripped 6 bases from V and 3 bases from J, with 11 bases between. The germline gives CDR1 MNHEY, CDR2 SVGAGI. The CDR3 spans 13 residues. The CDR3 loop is CASSPQGYYGYTF. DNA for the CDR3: TGTGCCAGCAGCCCGCAGGGCTACTATGGCTACACCTTC.

For the CDR3, the DNA is TGTGCCAGCAGCCAGGGGGGTAACCTCCACTCCTACGAGCAGTACTTC. Translation: CASSQGGNLHSYEQYF. The chain joins TRBV11-3 to TRBJ2-7, with D maybe TRBD1 (7 bases). CDR3 length: 16 amino acids. Germline V gives CDR1 SGHNT, CDR2 YENEEA. V gave up 5 bases and J gave up 0 bases, with 17 bases separating them.

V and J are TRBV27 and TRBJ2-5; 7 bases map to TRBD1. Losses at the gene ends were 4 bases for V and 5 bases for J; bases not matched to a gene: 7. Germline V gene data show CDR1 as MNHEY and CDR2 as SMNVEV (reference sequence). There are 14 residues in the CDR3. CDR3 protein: CASSSMGQLETQYF. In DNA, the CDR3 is TGTGCCAGCAGTTCGATGGGACAGCTTGAGACCCAGTACTTC.

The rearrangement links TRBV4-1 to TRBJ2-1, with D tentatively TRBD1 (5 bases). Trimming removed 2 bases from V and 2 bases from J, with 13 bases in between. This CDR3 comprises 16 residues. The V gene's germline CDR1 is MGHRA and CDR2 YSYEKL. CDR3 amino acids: CASSQQGSIPYNEQFF. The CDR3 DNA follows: TGCGCCAGCAGCCAACAGGGTAGCATCCCCTACAATGAGCAGTTCTTC.

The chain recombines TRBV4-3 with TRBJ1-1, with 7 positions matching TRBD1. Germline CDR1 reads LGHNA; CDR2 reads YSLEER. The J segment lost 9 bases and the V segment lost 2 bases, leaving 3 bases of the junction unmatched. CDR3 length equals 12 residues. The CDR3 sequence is CASSQLQGKAFF. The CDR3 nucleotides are TGCGCCAGCAGCCAACTACAGGGGAAAGCTTTCTTT.

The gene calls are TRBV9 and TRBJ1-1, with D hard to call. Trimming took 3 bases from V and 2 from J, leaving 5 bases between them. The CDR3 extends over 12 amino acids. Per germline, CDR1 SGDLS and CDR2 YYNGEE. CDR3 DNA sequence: TGTGCCAGCAGCGCCAGTAACACTGAAGCTTTCTTT. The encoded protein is CASSASNTEAFF. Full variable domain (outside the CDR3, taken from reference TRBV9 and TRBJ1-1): DSGVTQTPKHLITATGQRVTLRCSPRSGDLSVYWYQQSLDQGLQFLIQYYNGEERAKGNILERFSAQQFPDLHSELNLSSLELGDSALYFCASSASNTEAFFGQGTRLTVV.

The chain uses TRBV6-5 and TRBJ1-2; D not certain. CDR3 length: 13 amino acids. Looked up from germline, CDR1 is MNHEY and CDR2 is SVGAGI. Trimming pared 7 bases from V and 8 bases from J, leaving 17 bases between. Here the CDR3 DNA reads TGTGCCAGCAAGCCGGGTGAGGTCGGGGGCTACACCTTC. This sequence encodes CASKPGEVGGYTF.

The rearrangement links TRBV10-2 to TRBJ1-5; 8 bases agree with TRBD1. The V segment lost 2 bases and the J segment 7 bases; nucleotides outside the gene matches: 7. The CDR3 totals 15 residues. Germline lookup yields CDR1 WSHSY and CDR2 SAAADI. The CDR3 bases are TGCGCCAGCAGTGAGCTACGCAGGGGGCTGCAGCCCCAGCATTTT. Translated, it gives CASSELRRGLQPQHF.

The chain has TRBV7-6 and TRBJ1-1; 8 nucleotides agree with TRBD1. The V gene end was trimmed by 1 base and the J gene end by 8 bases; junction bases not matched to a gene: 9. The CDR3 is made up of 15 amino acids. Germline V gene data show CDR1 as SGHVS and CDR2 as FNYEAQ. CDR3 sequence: CASSLGGTGGAEAFF. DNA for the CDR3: TGTGCCAGCAGCTTAGGGGGGACAGGAGGGGCCGAAGCTTTCTTT.

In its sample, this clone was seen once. The CDR3 reads CSVEQGNTIYF. DNA for the CDR3: TGCAGCGTTGAGCAGGGGAACACCATATATTTT. V gene TRBV29-1 combines with J gene TRBJ1-3; D possibly corresponds to TRBD1 (6 bases). CDR1 and CDR2 from the germline V gene are SQVTM and ANQGSEA. Trimming pared 3 bases from V and 7 bases from J, leaving 7 bases between. CDR3 size: 11 residues.

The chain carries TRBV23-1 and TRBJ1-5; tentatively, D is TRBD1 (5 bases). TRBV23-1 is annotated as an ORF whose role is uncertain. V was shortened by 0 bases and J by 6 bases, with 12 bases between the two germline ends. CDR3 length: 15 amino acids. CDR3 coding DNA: TGCGCCAGCAGTCAATCGGAGGGGCCGGGTCAGCCCCAGCATTTT. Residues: CASSQSEGPGQPQHF.

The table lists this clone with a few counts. The CDR3 coding sequence is TGTGCCACCAGCAGAGAGACAGGGCCCATGAACACTGAAGCTTTCTTT. Translated, it gives CATSRETGPMNTEAFF. This chain links TRBV15 with TRBJ1-1; 7 bases are a match to TRBD1. CDR1 is LNHNV, CDR2 YYDKDF, per germline (reference sequence). V shed 0 bases and J 0 bases; nucleotides not matched to a gene: 4. The CDR3 sequence is 16 residues long.

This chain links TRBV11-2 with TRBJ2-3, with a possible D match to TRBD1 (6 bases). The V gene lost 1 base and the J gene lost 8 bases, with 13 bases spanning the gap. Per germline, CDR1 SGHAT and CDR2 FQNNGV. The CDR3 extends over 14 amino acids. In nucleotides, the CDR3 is TGTGCCAGCAGCTTAGGGACTGGGGGCGGTACGCAGTATTTT. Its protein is CASSLGTGGGTQYF.

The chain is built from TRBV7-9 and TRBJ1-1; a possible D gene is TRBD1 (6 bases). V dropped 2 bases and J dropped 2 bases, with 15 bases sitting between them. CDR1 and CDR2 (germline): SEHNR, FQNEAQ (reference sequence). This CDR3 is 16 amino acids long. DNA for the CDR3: TGTGCCAGCAGCTTAATCCCAACAGGGATAAACACTGAAGCTTTCTTT. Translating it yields CASSLIPTGINTEAFF.